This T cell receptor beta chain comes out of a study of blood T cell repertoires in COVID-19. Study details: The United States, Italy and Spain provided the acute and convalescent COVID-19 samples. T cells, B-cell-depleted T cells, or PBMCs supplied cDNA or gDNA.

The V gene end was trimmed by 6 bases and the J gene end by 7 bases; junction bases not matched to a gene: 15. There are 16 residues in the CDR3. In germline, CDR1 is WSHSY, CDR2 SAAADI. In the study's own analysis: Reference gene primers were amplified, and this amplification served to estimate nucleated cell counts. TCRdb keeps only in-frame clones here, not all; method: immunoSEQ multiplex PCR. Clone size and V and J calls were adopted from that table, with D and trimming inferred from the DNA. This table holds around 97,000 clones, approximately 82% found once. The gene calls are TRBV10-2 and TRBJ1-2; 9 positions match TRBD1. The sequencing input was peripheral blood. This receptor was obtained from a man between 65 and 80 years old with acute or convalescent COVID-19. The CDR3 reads CASSKGTGNNVGGYTF. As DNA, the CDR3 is TGCGCCAGCAGCAAGGGGACAGGGAATAATGTAGGTGGCTACACCTTC.